This TCR beta chain was identified during a study of blood T cell repertoires in COVID-19. The data were produced by immunoSEQ multiplex PCR, yet TCRdb's version contains in-frame clones alone and is incomplete. The sample lists 150,000 to 200,000 clones, 88% seen once, with about 4.5% in the top ten. The specimen sequenced was peripheral blood. The receptor comes from a human donor in a cohort sampled during active COVID-19.

The CDR3 is CASSPWLSVSGQAPYEQYF. CDR3 nucleotide sequence: TGTGCCAGCAGCCCTTGGTTGTCCGTCTCGGGACAGGCCCCCTACGAGCAGTACTTC. The V and J genes are TRBV11-2 and TRBJ2-7; 8 bases align to TRBD1. This CDR3 is built from 19 residues. The V and J ends lost 5 bases and 2 bases, in that order; junction bases with no gene match: 20. The V gene's germline CDR1 is SGHAT and CDR2 FQNNGV.